These 29 T cell receptor beta chains were sequenced from one sample in a study of Graves' ophthalmopathy and Graves' hyperthyroidism. RNA transcripts provided the template for amplifying TCR beta CDR3 regions. Second-round multiplex PCR followed a first-round RT-PCR using HTBI primers. TCRdb used MiXCR to reprocess the multiplex PCR reads, holding one entry per CDR3 protein. The data show approximately 640,000 distinct CDR3 sequences, about 41% seen once. The sequencing sample was made of peripheral blood. The receptors come from an adult man with Graves' ophthalmopathy.

The V gene is TRBV7-2, the J gene TRBJ2-7; 8 nucleotides match TRBD1. The V gene's germline CDR1 is SGHTA and CDR2 FQGNSA. The CDR3 loop spans 16 amino acids. Trimming took 2 bases from V and 6 from J; bases not matched to a gene: 12. This chain's CDR3 is CASSLWGHSTGGEQYF. The CDR3 bases are TGTGCCAGCAGCTTATGGGGGCATAGCACAGGGGGCGAGCAGTACTTC. The variable domain in full, completed from reference TRBV7-2 and TRBJ2-7, reads GAGVSQSPSNKVTEKGKDVELRCDPISGHTALYWYRQSLGQGLEFLIYFQGNSAPDKSGLPSDRFSAERTGGSVSTLTIQRTQQEDSAVYLCASSLWGHSTGGEQYFGPGTRLTVT.

This clonotype was counted ten times or more. J is TRBJ2-6 and V is TRBV7-9; the match to TRBD2 covers 10 bases. The germline V gene encodes CDR1 SEHNR and CDR2 FQNEAQ (reference sequence). CDR3 length equals 18 residues. V dropped 7 bases and J dropped 1; count of bases not matched to a gene: 10. The CDR3 here is CASTTGGTSDSGANVLTF. CDR3 in DNA: TGTGCCAGCACCACGGGGGGGACTAGCGATTCTGGGGCCAACGTCCTGACTTTC.

This clonotype was counted a few times. This sequence joins TRBV9 and TRBJ2-7; TRBD2 aligns across 7 bases. CDR1 SGDLS and CDR2 YYNGEE come from the germline V gene. The CDR3 runs to 15 residues. The V and J ends lost 0 bases and 3 bases, in that order; junction bases with no gene match: 6. The CDR3 DNA reads as TGTGCCAGCAGCGTAGATTCTGGGGAGGGCTACGAGCAGTACTTC. Amino acid sequence: CASSVDSGEGYEQYF.

This clonotype has more than one count but fewer than ten. The rearrangement uses TRBV4-1 and TRBJ2-7, with a possible D match to TRBD2 (6 bases). The CDR3 has 15 amino acids. Germline V gives CDR1 MGHRA, CDR2 YSYEKL. V shed 1 base and J shed 2 bases, with 12 bases lying between them. The CDR3 bases are TGCGCCAGCAGCCAAGTTGTGGGGGGACCCTACGAGCAGTACTTC. Protein product: CASSQVVGGPYEQYF.

The rearrangement links TRBV3-1 to TRBJ2-5, with 9 bases that match TRBD1. V shed 2 bases, J shed 5 bases, and the junction held 9 bases outside the gene matches. Germline CDR1 LGHDT, CDR2 YNNKEL (reference sequence). The CDR3 loop spans 16 amino acids. CDR3 coding DNA: TGTGCCAGCAGCCAAAACCCTGGACAGGGGTACGAGACCCAGTACTTC. This translates into CASSQNPGQGYETQYF.

There are many counts of this clonotype. The chain combines TRBV10-3 with TRBJ1-2; the D gene is possibly TRBD1 (5 bases). V shed 3 bases and J shed 4 bases, with 15 bases lying between them. The CDR3 loop spans 15 amino acids. The germline CDR1 and CDR2 sequences are ENHRY and SYGVKD. The CDR3 bases are TGTGCCATCAGTGATCAAGGGCAGGGACTCTATGGCTACACCTTC. It translates to CAISDQGQGLYGYTF.

The chain uses TRBV7-9 and TRBJ2-7, with D possibly being TRBD2 (5 bases). There are 13 residues in the CDR3. The germline CDR1 and CDR2 sequences are SEHNR and FQNEAQ (reference sequence). Trimming cost V 11 bases and J 7 bases, with 21 bases left between them. The CDR3 DNA follows: TGTGCCTGGAGTGTACATCAAACGGGAGAGCAGTACTTC. Its protein is CAWSVHQTGEQYF.

This clonotype has at least ten counts. This chain links TRBV29-1 with TRBJ2-5; 7 positions agree with TRBD2. The junction had 0 bases not matched to a gene; V was cut back by 4 bases and J by 1 base. Germline assignment: CDR1 SQVTM and CDR2 ANQGSEA. The CDR3 is 12 residues long. The CDR3 sequence is CSVAGGQETQYF. In DNA form, the CDR3 reads TGCAGCGTTGCGGGAGGCCAAGAGACCCAGTACTTC.

This clonotype occurred a few times. The rearrangement uses TRBV14 and TRBJ2-7, with TRBD2 identical over 7 bases. Germline lookup yields CDR1 SGHDN and CDR2 FVKESK. The CDR3 is 16 residues long. With 1 base clipped from V and 5 bases from J, the junction kept 11 bases outside the gene matches. The CDR3 DNA is TGTGCCAGCAGCCAAGCCCAGTGGGAGGGAGGCGACGAGCAGTACTTC. This encodes CASSQAQWEGGDEQYF.

A note on this clonotype: A much bigger clone sits one base away, suggesting this may be a read error. A read error is likely, as this CDR3 ends without the conserved phenylalanine or tryptophan. The J gene is TRBJ2-5, the V gene TRBV4-2, with 11 bases matching TRBD1. Germline CDR1 LGHNA, CDR2 YNFKEQ. The CDR3 spans 17 residues. V lost 0 bases and J lost 5; bases outside the gene matches: 8. CDR3 DNA sequence: TGTGCCAGCAGCCAAGAAGGGGGGGGACAGGGGGTCGAGACCCAGTACTGC. Protein product: CASSQEGGGQGVETQYC.

This clonotype occurred a few times. The rearrangement uses TRBV6-4 and TRBJ1-2, with 7 bases aligning to TRBD1. Germline CDR1 is MRHNA and CDR2 is SNTAGT. With V trimmed by 0 bases and J by 8 bases, 9 bases remained unmatched. The CDR3 loop spans 15 amino acids. CDR3 residues: CASSDSGQVDWGYTF. The CDR3 region has the DNA TGTGCCAGCAGTGACTCCGGACAGGTCGACTGGGGCTACACCTTC.

In its sample, this clonotype was seen many times. This rearrangement joins TRBV6-6 to TRBJ1-5, with D uncertain. Trimming took 5 bases from V and 11 from J, leaving 7 bases between them. Per the germline V gene, CDR1 is MNHNY and CDR2 is SVGAGI (reference sequence). The CDR3 has 10 residues. CDR3 amino acids: CASSDGAQHF. As DNA, the CDR3 is TGTGCCAGCAGTGACGGCGCCCAGCATTTT.

In its sample, this clonotype was seen many times. The J gene is TRBJ1-3, the V gene TRBV10-3; unclear D gene. V gave up 2 bases and J gave up 0 bases, with 11 bases separating them. The CDR3 consists of 16 residues. The germline CDR1 and CDR2 sequences are ENHRY and SYGVKD. The CDR3 loop is CAISEGVLSSGNTIYF. The CDR3 bases are TGTGCCATCAGTGAGGGAGTCCTAAGCTCTGGAAACACCATATATTTT.

Comments on this clonotype: The junction and the germline gene differ at one end; a read error may be behind it. The rearrangement joins TRBV12-3 or TRBV12-4 to TRBJ2-7; 10 nucleotides match TRBD1. CDR3 length: 9 residues. DNA for the CDR3: TGTGCCAGCAGTTTGGGACAGGGGTTC. This translates into CASSLGQGF.

The V and J genes are TRBV5-6 and TRBJ1-2; 9 bases match TRBD1. V was clipped by 3 bases and J by 6 bases; unmatched bases: 6. Germline CDR1 reads SGHDT; CDR2 reads YYEEEE. CDR3 length: 14 residues. This chain's CDR3 is CASSSRDRANGYTF. DNA for the CDR3: TGTGCCAGCAGCTCCCGGGACAGGGCAAATGGCTACACCTTC. Using reference TRBV5-6 and TRBJ1-2 for the parts outside the CDR3, the full variable domain is DAGVTQSPTHLIKTRGQQVTLRCSPKSGHDTVSWYQQALGQGPQFIFQYYEEEERQRGNFPDRFSGHQFPNYSSELNVNALLLGDSALYLCASSSRDRANGYTFGSGTRLTVV.

This chain joins TRBV11-2 and TRBJ2-7, with 11 bases matching TRBD2. J was trimmed by 3 bases and V by 11 bases; bases with no gene match: 6. This CDR3 is built from 13 residues. Looked up from germline, CDR1 is SGHAT and CDR2 is FQNNGV. The CDR3 DNA sequence: TGTGCCTGGACACTAGCGGGAGTCTACGAGCAGTACTTC. This codes for CAWTLAGVYEQYF.

The table lists this clonotype with many counts. The chain carries TRBV7-2 and TRBJ2-5; TRBD2 matches 7 bases. Per germline, CDR1 SGHTA and CDR2 FQGNSA. There are 16 residues in the CDR3. Trimming cost V 5 bases and J 1 base; bases outside gene matches: 10. CDR3 in DNA: TGTGCCAGCAGCATCAGCGGGAAACCCCTCCAAGAGACCCAGTACTTC. Translation gives CASSISGKPLQETQYF.

This clonotype was picked up many times. The genes are TRBV7-9 and TRBJ1-1; possibly TRBD1 for D (6 bases). The CDR3 runs to 14 residues. From germline, CDR1 is SEHNR and CDR2 FQNEAQ (reference sequence). Deletions cut 4 bases from V and 3 bases from J, with 12 bases between. CDR3 DNA sequence: TGTGCCAGCAGCTCGTCAAGGGGGTACACTGAAGCTTTCTTT. Translated: CASSSSRGYTEAFF.

In DNA form, the CDR3 reads TGCAGTGCTAGTTGGGGGGGGGCCTCAAATGAGCAGTTCTTC. This codes for CSASWGGASNEQFF. V gene TRBV20-1 combines with J gene TRBJ2-5, with a tentative D call TRBD2 (7 bases). Near its end, the DNA agrees better with TRBJ2-1, so the J call may be wrong. The CDR3 is made up of 14 amino acids. Germline assignment: CDR1 DFQATT and CDR2 SNEGSKA (reference sequence).

This clonotype was counted many times. This chain connects TRBV10-3 to TRBJ1-2, with TRBD1 matching 10 bases. Germline V CDR1 and CDR2: ENHRY, SYGVKD. Trimming took 10 bases from V and 8 from J; bases not matched to a gene: 10. This CDR3 contains 13 residues. Here the CDR3 reads CASRETGGEGYTF. The CDR3 DNA reads as TGTGCCAGCAGGGAGACAGGGGGCGAGGGCTACACCTTC.

The sample holds many counts of this clonotype. The V and J genes are TRBV13 and TRBJ1-1; unclear D gene. V lost 3 bases and J lost 2, with 10 bases in between. From germline, CDR1 is PRHDT and CDR2 FYEKMQ (reference sequence). CDR3 length: 14 residues. DNA for the CDR3: TGTGCCAGCAGCTTCGAAACTCGTAACACTGAAGCTTTCTTT. This codes for CASSFETRNTEAFF.

The chain is built from TRBV29-1 and TRBJ2-5, with 8 bases fitting TRBD1. The length of the CDR3 is 13 residues. Trimming took 8 bases from V and 10 from J; bases not matched to a gene: 15. CDR1 and CDR2 from the germline V gene are SQVTM and ANQGSEA. The CDR3 sequence: CSILGPRGQDQYF. In nucleotides, the CDR3 is TGCAGCATTCTGGGGCCACGGGGACAGGACCAGTACTTC.

In its sample, this clonotype was seen many times. The rearrangement links TRBV10-2 to TRBJ1-1; D gene ambiguous. This CDR3 spans 13 amino acids. Trimming shortened V by 0 bases and J by 13 bases, and 15 bases separated the two germline ends. Per the germline V gene, CDR1 is WSHSY and CDR2 is SAAADI. In DNA, the CDR3 is TGCGCCAGCAGTGAGTCCTTCGGGGTTATGGTTTTCTTT. It is translated as CASSESFGVMVFF.

V gene TRBV2 combines with J gene TRBJ1-5, with D maybe TRBD1 (5 bases). The CDR3 extends over 15 amino acids. V lost 5 bases, J lost 5 bases, and 16 bases lay in between. The germline V gene has CDR1 SNHLY and CDR2 FYNNEI. CDR3 loop: CASSSLGTYDQPQHF. DNA for the CDR3: TGTGCCAGCAGTTCCCTCGGGACTTACGATCAGCCCCAGCATTTT.

This clonotype was seen ten or more times. The chain is built from TRBV15 and TRBJ1-2; 12 nucleotides line up with TRBD1. Germline V gene data show CDR1 as LNHNV and CDR2 as YYDKDF (reference sequence). J lost 5 bases, V lost 0 bases, and 4 bases had no gene match. This CDR3 spans 16 amino acids. The CDR3 region has the DNA TGTGCCACCAGCAGAGAGGGACAGGGGGCTAGGTATGGCTACACCTTC. Translation gives CATSREGQGARYGYTF.

This clonotype was detected a few times. The chain uses TRBV7-9 and TRBJ2-2; no definite D call. The CDR3 spans 13 residues. Germline V gene data show CDR1 as SEHNR and CDR2 as FQNEAQ (reference sequence). The germline V and J ends were trimmed by 5 bases and 4 bases, with 8 bases remaining between them. The CDR3 bases are TGTGCCAGCAGCAAAAGGGTCACCGGGGAGCTGTTTTTT. It translates to CASSKRVTGELFF.

The genes are TRBV20-1 and TRBJ2-7; D uncertain. Trimming took off 6 bases at V and 2 bases at J, with 17 bases between the two ends. CDR1 and CDR2 (germline): DFQATT, SNEGSKA (reference sequence). The CDR3 runs 14 residues. The CDR3 spells CSARPRTVTYEQYF. The DNA for the CDR3 is TGCAGTGCCAGACCAAGAACCGTCACCTACGAGCAGTACTTC.

This sequence joins TRBV11-2 and TRBJ1-4, with TRBD1 identical over 8 bases. V shed 4 bases, J shed 5 bases, and the junction held 6 bases outside the gene matches. Per germline, CDR1 SGHAT and CDR2 FQNNGV. The CDR3 totals 15 residues. The CDR3 nucleotides are TGTGCCAGCAGCTGGACAGGGAGTGAGAATGAAAAACTGTTTTTT. Translating gives CASSWTGSENEKLFF.

This clonotype was counted ten times or more. This chain connects TRBV19 to TRBJ2-5; D is possibly TRBD1 or TRBD2 (5 bases each). Germline CDR1 is LNHDA and CDR2 is SQIVND (reference sequence). The germline V and J ends were trimmed by 6 bases and 4 bases, with 18 bases remaining between them. This CDR3 is built from 15 residues. The CDR3 DNA follows: TGTGCCAGTAGCCCCTGGGGGTCGGGACGAGAGACCCAGTACTTC. Amino acid sequence: CASSPWGSGRETQYF. Drawing the rest from reference TRBV19 and TRBJ2-5, the complete variable domain is DGGITQSPKYLFRKEGQNVTLSCEQNLNHDAMYWYRQDPGQGLRLIYYSQIVNDFQKGDIAEGYSVSREKKESFPLTVTSAQKNPTAFYLCASSPWGSGRETQYFGPGTRLLVL.